This T cell receptor beta chain was observed in a study of CD8 T cells in ankylosing spondylitis. Study-wide results and limits: What seemed typical of ankylosing spondylitis blood was a TCR beta motif built from roughly eight highly homologous variants.

This CDR3 is built from 15 residues. The J segment lost 4 bases and the V segment lost 0 bases, leaving 5 bases of the junction unmatched. Germline V gene sequence: CDR1 SGHRS, CDR2 YFSETQ. One entry per CDR3 protein results from TCRdb running MiXCR on the 5' RACE reads. This table holds about 450,000 distinct CDR3 sequences, roughly a quarter found once. A remark on this clonotype: Its antigen is currently unknown.

The V and J genes are TRBV5-1 and TRBJ1-2; TRBD1 matches at 8 bases. The sequencing input was blood, either unsorted or a sorted T cell fraction (not recorded which). This sequence originates from a male donor with ankylosing spondylitis. The CDR3 here is CASSLEGRGPYGYTF. DNA of the CDR3: TGCGCCAGCAGCTTGGAGGGCAGGGGGCCCTATGGCTACACCTTC.